This TCR beta chain emerged from a study of T cells after yellow fever vaccination. To note about this clonotype: Antigen: not known.

Study results and caveats: Reappearance after the booster was observed for most primary-vaccination clones (roughly 95% CD4, over 75% CD8). CD4 and CD8 compartments shared a small share of clonotypes. Compared with primary, the secondary response was weaker and peaked at day 5, not 15.

For TCR, cDNA came from 5'RACE template switching, which added a universal primer site and UMIs. TCRdb re-called the 5' RACE reads with MiXCR, one entry per CDR3 protein. Among 300,000 to 450,000 distinct CDR3 sequences, around 8.1% were seen once, and the ten largest hold 17%. The V end was cut by 1 base, the J end by 2 bases, with 23 bases between. The germline CDR1 and CDR2 sequences are SGHAT and FQNNGV. CDR3 length: 19 residues. This chain connects TRBV11-2 to TRBJ2-5; a possible D gene is TRBD2 (8 bases). Sequenced material: PBMCs, taken about 49 days after the first yellow fever vaccination. This TCR came from a man aged 18 to 30 who received the YFV17D yellow fever vaccine. DNA for the CDR3: TGTGCCAGCAGCTTAGGGATAGGGACAGCGGGGGCCCGTCAAGAGACCCAGTACTTC. Protein product: CASSLGIGTAGARQETQYF.